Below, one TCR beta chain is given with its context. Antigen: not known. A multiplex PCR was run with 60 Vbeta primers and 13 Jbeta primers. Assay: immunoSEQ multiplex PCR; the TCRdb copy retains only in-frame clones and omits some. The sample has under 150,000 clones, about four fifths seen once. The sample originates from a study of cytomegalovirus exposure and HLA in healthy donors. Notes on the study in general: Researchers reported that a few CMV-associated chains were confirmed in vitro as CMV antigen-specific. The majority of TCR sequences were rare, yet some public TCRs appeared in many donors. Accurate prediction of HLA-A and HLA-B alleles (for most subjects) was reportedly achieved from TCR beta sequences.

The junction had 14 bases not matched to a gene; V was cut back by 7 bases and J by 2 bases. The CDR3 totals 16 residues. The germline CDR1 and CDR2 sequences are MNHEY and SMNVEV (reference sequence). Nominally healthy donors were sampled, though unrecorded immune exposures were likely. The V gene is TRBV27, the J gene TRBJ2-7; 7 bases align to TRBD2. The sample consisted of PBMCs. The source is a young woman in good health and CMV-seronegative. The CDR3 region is CASKNTAGTKTYEQYF. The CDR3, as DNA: TGTGCCAGCAAAAATACAGCCGGGACTAAAACCTACGAGCAGTACTTC.